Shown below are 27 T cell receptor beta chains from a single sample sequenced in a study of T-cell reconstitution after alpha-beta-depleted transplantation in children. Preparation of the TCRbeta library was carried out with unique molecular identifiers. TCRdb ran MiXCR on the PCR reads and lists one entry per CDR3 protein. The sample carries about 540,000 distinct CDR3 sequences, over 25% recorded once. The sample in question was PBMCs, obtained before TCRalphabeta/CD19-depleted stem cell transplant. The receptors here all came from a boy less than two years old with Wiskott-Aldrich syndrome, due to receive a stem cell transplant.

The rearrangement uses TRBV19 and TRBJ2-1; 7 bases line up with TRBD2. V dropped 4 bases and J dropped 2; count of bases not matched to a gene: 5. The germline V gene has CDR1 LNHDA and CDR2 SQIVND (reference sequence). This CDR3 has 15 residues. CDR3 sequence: CASSTDGTTYNEQFF. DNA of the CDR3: TGTGCCAGTAGTACCGACGGGACTACCTACAATGAGCAGTTCTTC. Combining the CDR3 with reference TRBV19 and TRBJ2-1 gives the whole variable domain DGGITQSPKYLFRKEGQNVTLSCEQNLNHDAMYWYRQDPGQGLRLIYYSQIVNDFQKGDIAEGYSVSREKKESFPLTVTSAQKNPTAFYLCASSTDGTTYNEQFFGPGTRLTVL.

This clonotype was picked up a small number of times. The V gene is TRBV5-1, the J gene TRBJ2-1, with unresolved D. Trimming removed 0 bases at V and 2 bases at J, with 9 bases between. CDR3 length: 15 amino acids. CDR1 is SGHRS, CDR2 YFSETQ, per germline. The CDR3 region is CASSLVRRTYNEQFF. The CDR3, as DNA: TGCGCCAGCAGCTTGGTGAGGCGGACCTACAATGAGCAGTTCTTC.

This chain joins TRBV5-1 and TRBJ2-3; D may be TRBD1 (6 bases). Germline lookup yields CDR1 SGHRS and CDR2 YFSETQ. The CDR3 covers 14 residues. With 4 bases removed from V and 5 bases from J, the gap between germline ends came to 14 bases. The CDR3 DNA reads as TGCGCCAGCAGCCCGGGACGGGACAAAGATACGCAGTATTTT. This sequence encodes CASSPGRDKDTQYF. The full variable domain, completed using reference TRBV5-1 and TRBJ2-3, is KAGVTQTPRYLIKTRGQQVTLSCSPISGHRSVSWYQQTPGQGLQFLFEYFSETQRNKGNFPGRFSGRQFSNSRSEMNVSTLELGDSALYLCASSPGRDKDTQYFGPGTRLTVL.

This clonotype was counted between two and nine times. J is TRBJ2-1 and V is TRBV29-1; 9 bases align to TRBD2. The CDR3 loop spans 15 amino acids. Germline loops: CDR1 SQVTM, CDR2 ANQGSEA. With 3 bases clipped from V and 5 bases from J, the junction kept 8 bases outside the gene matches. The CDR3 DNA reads TGCAGCGTTGATAAGCGGGAGGTCCCTAACAATGAGCAGTTCTTC. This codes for CSVDKREVPNNEQFF.

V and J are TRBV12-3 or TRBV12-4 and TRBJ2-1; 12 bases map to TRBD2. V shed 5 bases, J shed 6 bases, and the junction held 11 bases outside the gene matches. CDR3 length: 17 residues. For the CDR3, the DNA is TGTGCCAGCAGTCCCGGACTAGCGGGATCCGGGAGCAATGAGCAGTTCTTC. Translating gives CASSPGLAGSGSNEQFF.

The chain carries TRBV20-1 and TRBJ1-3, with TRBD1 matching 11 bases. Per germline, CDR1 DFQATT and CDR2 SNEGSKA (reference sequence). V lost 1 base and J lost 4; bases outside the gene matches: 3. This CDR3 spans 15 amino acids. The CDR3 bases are TGCAGTGCTAGAGTCGGACAGGGGGCGGGAAACACCATATATTTT. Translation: CSARVGQGAGNTIYF.

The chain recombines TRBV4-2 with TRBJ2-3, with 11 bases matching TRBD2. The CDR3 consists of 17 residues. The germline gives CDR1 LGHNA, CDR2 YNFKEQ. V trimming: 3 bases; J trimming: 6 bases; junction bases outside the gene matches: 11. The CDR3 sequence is CASSQEHSGRAVDTQYF. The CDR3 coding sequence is TGTGCCAGCAGCCAGGAGCATAGCGGGAGGGCCGTTGATACGCAGTATTTT.

CDR3: CASRGLAQSRTDTQYF. CDR3 coding DNA: TGTGCCAGCAGGGGACTAGCCCAAAGCCGCACAGATACGCAGTATTTT. The chain employs TRBV6-1 and TRBJ2-3; 9 bases agree with TRBD2. Germline CDR1 and CDR2: MNHNS and SASEGT. The CDR3 runs 16 residues. J was trimmed by 1 base and V by 6 bases; bases with no gene match: 8.

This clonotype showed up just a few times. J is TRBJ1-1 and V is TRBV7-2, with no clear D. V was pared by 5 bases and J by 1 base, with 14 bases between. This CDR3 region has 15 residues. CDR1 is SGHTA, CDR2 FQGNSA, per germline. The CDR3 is CASSLLDTRNTEAFF. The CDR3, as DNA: TGTGCCAGCAGCCTCCTCGATACAAGGAACACTGAAGCTTTCTTT.

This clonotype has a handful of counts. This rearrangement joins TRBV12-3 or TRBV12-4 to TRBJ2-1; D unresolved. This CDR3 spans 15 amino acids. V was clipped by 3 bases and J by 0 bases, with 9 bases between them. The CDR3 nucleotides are TGTGCCAGCAGTTTTGGGGTAGCCTCCTACAATGAGCAGTTCTTC. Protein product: CASSFGVASYNEQFF.

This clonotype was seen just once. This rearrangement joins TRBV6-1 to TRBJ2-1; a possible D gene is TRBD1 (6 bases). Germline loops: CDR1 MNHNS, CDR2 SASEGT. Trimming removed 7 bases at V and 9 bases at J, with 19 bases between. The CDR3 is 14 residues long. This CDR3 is CASTYRDVSGEQFF. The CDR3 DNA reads TGTGCCAGCACCTACAGGGATGTATCGGGTGAGCAGTTCTTC.

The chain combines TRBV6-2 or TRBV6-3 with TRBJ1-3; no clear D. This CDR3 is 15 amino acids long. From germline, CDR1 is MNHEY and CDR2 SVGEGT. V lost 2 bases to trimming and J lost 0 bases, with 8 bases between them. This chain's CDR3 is CASSYTASSGNTIYF. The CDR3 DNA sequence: TGTGCCAGCAGTTACACAGCAAGCTCTGGAAACACCATATATTTT.

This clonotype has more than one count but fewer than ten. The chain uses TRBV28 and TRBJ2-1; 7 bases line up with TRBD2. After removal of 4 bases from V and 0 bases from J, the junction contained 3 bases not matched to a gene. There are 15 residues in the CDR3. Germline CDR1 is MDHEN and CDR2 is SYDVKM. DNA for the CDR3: TGTGCCAGCAGTTGGGGCGGGAGCTCCTACAATGAGCAGTTCTTC. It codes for CASSWGGSSYNEQFF.

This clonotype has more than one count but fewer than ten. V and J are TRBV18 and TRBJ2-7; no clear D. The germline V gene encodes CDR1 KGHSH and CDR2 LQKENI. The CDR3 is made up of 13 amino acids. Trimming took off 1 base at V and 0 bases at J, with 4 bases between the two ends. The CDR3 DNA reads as TGTGCCAGCTCACCACTGGACTCCTACGAGCAGTACTTC. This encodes CASSPLDSYEQYF.

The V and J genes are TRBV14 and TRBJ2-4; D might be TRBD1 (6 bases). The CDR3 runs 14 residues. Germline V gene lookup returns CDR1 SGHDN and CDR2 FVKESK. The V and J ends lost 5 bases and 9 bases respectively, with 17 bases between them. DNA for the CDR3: TGTGCCAGCAGCGAGAGACAGGTTAGCAGCATTCAGTACTTC. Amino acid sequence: CASSERQVSSIQYF.

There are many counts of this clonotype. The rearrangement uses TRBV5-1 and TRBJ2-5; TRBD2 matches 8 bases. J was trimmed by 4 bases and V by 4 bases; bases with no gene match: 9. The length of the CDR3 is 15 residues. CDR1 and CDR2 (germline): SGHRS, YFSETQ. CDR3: CASSPSGGSGETQYF. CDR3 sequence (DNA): TGCGCCAGCAGCCCGTCGGGGGGGTCGGGAGAGACCCAGTACTTC.

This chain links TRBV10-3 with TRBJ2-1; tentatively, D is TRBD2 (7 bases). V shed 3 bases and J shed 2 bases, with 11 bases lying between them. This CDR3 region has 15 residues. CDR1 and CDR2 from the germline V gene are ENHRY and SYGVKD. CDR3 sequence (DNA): TGTGCCATCAGTGAAGGGCGGGGGCCCTACAATGAGCAGTTCTTC. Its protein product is CAISEGRGPYNEQFF.

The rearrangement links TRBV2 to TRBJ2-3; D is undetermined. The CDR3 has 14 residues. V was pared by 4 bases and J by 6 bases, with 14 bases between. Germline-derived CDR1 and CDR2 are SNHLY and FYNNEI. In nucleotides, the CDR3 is TGTGCCAGCAGTGTGTCCCTATTCCGGGATACGCAGTATTTT. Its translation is CASSVSLFRDTQYF.

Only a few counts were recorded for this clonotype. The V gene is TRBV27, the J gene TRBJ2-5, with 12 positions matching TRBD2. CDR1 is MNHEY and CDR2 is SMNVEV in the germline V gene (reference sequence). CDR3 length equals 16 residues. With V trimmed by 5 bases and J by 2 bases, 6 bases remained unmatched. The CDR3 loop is CASSPRLAGAQETQYF. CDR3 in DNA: TGTGCCAGCAGTCCGAGACTAGCGGGAGCTCAAGAGACCCAGTACTTC.

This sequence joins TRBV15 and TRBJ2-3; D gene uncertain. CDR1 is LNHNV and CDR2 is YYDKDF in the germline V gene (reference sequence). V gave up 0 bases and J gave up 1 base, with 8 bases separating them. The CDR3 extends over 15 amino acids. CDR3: CATSRDRTGTDTQYF. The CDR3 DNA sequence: TGTGCCACCAGCAGAGATCGAACCGGCACAGATACGCAGTATTTT.

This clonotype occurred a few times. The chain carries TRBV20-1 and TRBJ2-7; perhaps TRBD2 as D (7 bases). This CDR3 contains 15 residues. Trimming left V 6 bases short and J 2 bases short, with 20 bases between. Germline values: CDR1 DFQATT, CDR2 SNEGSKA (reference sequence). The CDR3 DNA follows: TGCAGTGCCTTCAAACGCGCGGGGGCCCCCTACGAGCAGTACTTC. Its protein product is CSAFKRAGAPYEQYF.

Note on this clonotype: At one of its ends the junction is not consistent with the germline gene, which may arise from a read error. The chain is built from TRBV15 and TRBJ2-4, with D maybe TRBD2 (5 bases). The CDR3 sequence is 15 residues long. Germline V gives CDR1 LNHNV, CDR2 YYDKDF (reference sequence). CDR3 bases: TGTGCCACCAGCAGGCAGCGGATAGCCAAAAACAGTCAGTACTTC. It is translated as CATSRQRIAKNSQYF. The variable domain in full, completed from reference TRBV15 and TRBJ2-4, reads DAMVIQNPRYQVTQFGKPVTLSCSQTLNHNVMYWYQQKSSQAPKLLFHYYDKDFNNEADTPDNFQSRRPNTSFCFLDIRSPGLGDTAMYLCATSRQRIAKNSQYFGAGTRLSVL.

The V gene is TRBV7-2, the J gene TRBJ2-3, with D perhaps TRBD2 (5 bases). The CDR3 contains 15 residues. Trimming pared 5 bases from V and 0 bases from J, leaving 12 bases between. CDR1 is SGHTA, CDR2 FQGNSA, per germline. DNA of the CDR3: TGTGCCAGCAGCCGAATAGCGACTAGCACAGATACGCAGTATTTT. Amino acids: CASSRIATSTDTQYF.

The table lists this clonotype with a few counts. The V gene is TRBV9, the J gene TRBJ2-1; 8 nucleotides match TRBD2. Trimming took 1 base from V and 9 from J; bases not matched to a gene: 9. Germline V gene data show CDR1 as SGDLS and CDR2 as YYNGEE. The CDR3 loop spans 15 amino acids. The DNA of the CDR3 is TGTGCCAGCAGCGTATCCCCAGCGGGGGATACTGAGCAGTTCTTC. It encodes CASSVSPAGDTEQFF.

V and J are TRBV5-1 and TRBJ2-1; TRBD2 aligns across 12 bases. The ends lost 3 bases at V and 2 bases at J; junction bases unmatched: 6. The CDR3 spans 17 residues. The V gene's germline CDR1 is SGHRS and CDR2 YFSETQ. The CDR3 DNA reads TGCGCCAGCAGCTGGGGACTAGCGGGTATTGCCTACAATGAGCAGTTCTTC. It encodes CASSWGLAGIAYNEQFF.

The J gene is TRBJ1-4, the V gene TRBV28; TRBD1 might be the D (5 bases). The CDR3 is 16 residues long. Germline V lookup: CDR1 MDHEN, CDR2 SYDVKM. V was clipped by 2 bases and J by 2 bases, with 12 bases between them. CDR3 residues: CASSLPGMSTNEKLFF. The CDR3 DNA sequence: TGTGCCAGCAGTTTACCAGGGATGAGTACTAATGAAAAACTGTTTTTT.

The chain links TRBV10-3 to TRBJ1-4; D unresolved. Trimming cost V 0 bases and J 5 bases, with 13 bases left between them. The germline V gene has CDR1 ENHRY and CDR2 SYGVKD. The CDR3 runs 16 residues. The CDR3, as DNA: TGTGCCATCAGTGAGTCATGGTTGGGTCAGAATGAAAAACTGTTTTTT. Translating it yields CAISESWLGQNEKLFF.